Listed below are T cell receptor beta chains from one sample, sequenced in a study of cytomegalovirus exposure and HLA in healthy donors. The protocol was immunoSEQ multiplex PCR, while the TCRdb copy is restricted to in-frame clones and leaves out a portion. Its table records some 130,000 clones. Input material: PBMCs. Source of these receptors: a woman aged 40 to 55 in good health and CMV-seronegative. CDR3s include the opening cysteine and the closing phenylalanine or tryptophan. Each record gives: CDR3 protein, V gene, J gene.

CASSLSPGSSSYEQYF	TRBV27	TRBJ2-7
CASSPTGTEKLFF	TRBV5-1	TRBJ1-4
CASSLASGGWETQYF	TRBV7-2	TRBJ2-5
CASSLGTGTRTEAFF	TRBV6-5	TRBJ1-1
CASSLGGVHRETQYF	TRBV5-1	TRBJ2-5
CASSGGQAAETQYF	TRBV9	TRBJ2-5
CASSPNWNTEAFF	TRBV14	TRBJ1-1
CASTRSGVRGNTIYF	TRBV28	TRBJ1-3
CASSFDSADTQYF	TRBV5-1	TRBJ2-3
CASSLGGGSSYNSPLHF	TRBV7-9	TRBJ1-6
CASSVYGTGEYEQYF	TRBV7-9	TRBJ2-7
CASSVDVRAVTQYF	TRBV9	TRBJ2-3
CASKMVSSGANVLTF	TRBV19	TRBJ2-6
CASSPNNPGMNTEAFF	TRBV18	TRBJ1-1
CASSPGGQAGGQPQYF	TRBV7-2	TRBJ2-3
CASTQEGRGNSPLHF	TRBV2	TRBJ1-6
CASSIQAGTEAFF	TRBV18	TRBJ1-1
CASSFPGDNYGYTF	TRBV5-1	TRBJ1-2
CASSPGLAGGRGGVTQYF	TRBV7-2	TRBJ2-3
CSGVDRTLGYTF	TRBV29-1	TRBJ1-2
CASSQQGARNTIYF	TRBV27	TRBJ1-3
CASSQVAGSTDTQYF	TRBV7-9	TRBJ2-3
CASSSLGNRLNYGYTF	TRBV9	TRBJ1-2
CASSLIQGGNTIYF	TRBV27	TRBJ1-3
CASSRNTGQGASGGYTF	TRBV7-8	TRBJ1-2
CASSQVWAANTEAFF	TRBV4-3	TRBJ1-1
CASSSSQAQETQYF	TRBV7-9	TRBJ2-5
CASSQDRKGGANNEKLFF	TRBV4-3	TRBJ1-4
CASSIGSGGLDTEAFF	TRBV19	TRBJ1-1
CASSFSMGGGYDEQFF	TRBV7-9	TRBJ2-1
CATSRQRTATEAFF	TRBV15	TRBJ1-1
CASRTPLSSNTEAFF	TRBV2	TRBJ1-1
CASSPGLAGSDTQYF	TRBV2	TRBJ2-3
CATGTIQTGLPSGNTIYF	TRBV7-8	TRBJ1-3
CASSSLGQATYEQYF	TRBV4-2	TRBJ2-7
CASTKTGTYGYTF	TRBV27	TRBJ1-2
CAIRSTSQSNNEQFF	TRBV10-3	TRBJ2-1
CASSPGGRQETQYF	TRBV7-2	TRBJ2-5
CASSLSANTQYF	TRBV7-2	TRBJ2-3
CASSARGGTPNTEAFF	TRBV7-9	TRBJ1-1
CASSSFQGADTQYF	TRBV11-2	TRBJ2-3
CAAGGVNTEAFF	TRBV27	TRBJ1-1
CASSLGGFTEAFF	TRBV6-5	TRBJ1-1
CASSLVGQSLSEKLFF	TRBV5-1	TRBJ1-4
CASRDTSSGAEAFF	TRBV6-1	TRBJ1-1
CASSLAGGNTEAFF	TRBV13	TRBJ1-1
CASSPLVGPNYGYTF	TRBV7-8	TRBJ1-2
CASSLNGQASYEQYF	TRBV7-2	-
CATSRGGIGRTEAFF	TRBV15	TRBJ1-1
CASSLGVLETEAFF	TRBV5-4	TRBJ1-1
CASSLFAANTGELFF	TRBV7-2	TRBJ2-2
CSAGQAGWHF	TRBV20-1	TRBJ2-5
CASRTRDSRNSPLHF	TRBV6-5	TRBJ1-6